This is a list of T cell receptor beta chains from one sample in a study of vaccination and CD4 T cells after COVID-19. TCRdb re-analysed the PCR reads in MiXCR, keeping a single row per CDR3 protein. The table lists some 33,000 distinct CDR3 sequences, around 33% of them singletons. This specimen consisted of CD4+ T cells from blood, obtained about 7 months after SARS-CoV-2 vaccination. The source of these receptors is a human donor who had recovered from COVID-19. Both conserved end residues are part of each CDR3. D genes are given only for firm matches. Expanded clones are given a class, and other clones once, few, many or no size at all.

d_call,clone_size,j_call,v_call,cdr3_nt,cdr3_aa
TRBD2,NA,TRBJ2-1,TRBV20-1,TGCAGTGCTAGAGGGGTCAAGAAGCGGGAGGATAGCAATGAGCAGTTCTTC,CSARGVKKREDSNEQFF
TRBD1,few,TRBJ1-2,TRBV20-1,TGCAGTACACCCTCCGGGACAGGGTATGGCTACACCTTC,CSTPSGTGYGYTF
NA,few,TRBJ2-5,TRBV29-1,TGCAGCGTTGAAGGGGGGGTCACAGAAGAGACCCAGTACTTC,CSVEGGVTEETQYF
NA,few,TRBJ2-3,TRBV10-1,TGCGCCAGCAGTGTACTTGCGGGCGGCCGCACAGATACGCAGTATTTT,CASSVLAGGRTDTQYF
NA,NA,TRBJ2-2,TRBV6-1,TGTGCCAGCAGTGCCCAACCACAGACCGGGGAGCTGTTTTTT,CASSAQPQTGELFF
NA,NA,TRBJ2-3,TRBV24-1,TGTGCCACCAGTGATTGGAAGGGGACAGATACGCAGTATTTT,CATSDWKGTDTQYF
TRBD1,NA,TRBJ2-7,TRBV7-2,TGTGCCAGCAGCCGACAGGGAGACTCCTACGAGCAGTACTTC,CASSRQGDSYEQYF
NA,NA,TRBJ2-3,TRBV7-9,TGTGCCAGCAGCTTTTTAGGGTCTAGCACAGATACGCAGTATTTT,CASSFLGSSTDTQYF
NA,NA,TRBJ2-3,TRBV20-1,TGCAGTGCTAGATCTGCAAGGACAGATACGCAGTATTTT,CSARSARTDTQYF
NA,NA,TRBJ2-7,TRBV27,TGTGCCAGCAGCTCCGGGACCAAATACGAGCAGTACTTC,CASSSGTKYEQYF
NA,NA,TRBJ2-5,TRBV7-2,TGTGCCAGCAGCCCGGACTTCACGATGGCAGAGACCCAGTACTTC,CASSPDFTMAETQYF
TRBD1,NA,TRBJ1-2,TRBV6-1,TGTGCCAGCGGACGGACAGGGGGAGGCTACACCTTC,CASGRTGGGYTF
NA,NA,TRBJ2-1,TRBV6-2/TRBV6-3,TGTGCCAGCAGTTACTCGACCGGGAGAGGCTACAATGAGCAGTTCTTC,CASSYSTGRGYNEQFF
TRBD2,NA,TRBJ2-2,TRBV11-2,TGTGCCAGCAGCGATTATACTAGCGGCCCCGGGGAGCTGTTTTTT,CASSDYTSGPGELFF
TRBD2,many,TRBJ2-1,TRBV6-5,TGTGCCAGCAGTTCCGGACTAGCGGGTGTCAATGAGCAGTTCTTC,CASSSGLAGVNEQFF
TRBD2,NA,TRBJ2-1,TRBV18,TGTGCCAGCTCACCCGAGAGCGGGAGCTCCTACAATGAGCAGTTCTTC,CASSPESGSSYNEQFF
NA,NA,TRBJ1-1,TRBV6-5,TGTGCCAGCAGTTACACTGGACGGTCAAACACTGAAGCTTTCTTT,CASSYTGRSNTEAFF
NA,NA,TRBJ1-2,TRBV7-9,TGTGCCAGCAGCTTACCGGGGGGTAACTATGGCTACACCTTC,CASSLPGGNYGYTF
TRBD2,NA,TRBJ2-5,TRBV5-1,TGCGCCAGCAGCTTGGAGGGGGGACTAGCGGGAGCAGGAGAGACCCAGTACTTC,CASSLEGGLAGAGETQYF
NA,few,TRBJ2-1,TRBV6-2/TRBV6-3,TGTGCCAGCAGGGGCTGGGGAGAGCAGTTCTTC,CASRGWGEQFF
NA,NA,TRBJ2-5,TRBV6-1,TGTGCCAGCAGTCCCGGAGGGCCTGCAGAGACCCAGTACTTC,CASSPGGPAETQYF
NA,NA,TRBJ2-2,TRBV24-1,TGTGCCACCAGCGATTCCCCACGTTCGCTCGGGGAGCTGTTTTTT,CATSDSPRSLGELFF
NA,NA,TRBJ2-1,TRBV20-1,TGCAGTGCTCGCGCGGAGAACTACAATGAGCAGTTCTTC,CSARAENYNEQFF
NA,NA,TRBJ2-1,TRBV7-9,TGTGCCAGCAGCCCACGAGAGGAGAGGGTAGAGCAGTTCTTC,CASSPREERVEQFF
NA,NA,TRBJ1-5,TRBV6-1,TGTGCCAGCAGTGTTACCGGGGCTAGCAATCAGCCCCAGCATTTT,CASSVTGASNQPQHF
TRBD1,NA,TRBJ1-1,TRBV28,TGTGCCAGCAGTTTAGCGGGACAGGGGGCGGCTGAAGCTTTCTTT,CASSLAGQGAAEAFF
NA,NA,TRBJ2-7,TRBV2,TGTGCAACTCAGGGGACCTCCTACGAGCAGTACTTC,CATQGTSYEQYF
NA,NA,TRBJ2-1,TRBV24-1,TGTGCCACCAGTGATTTCACTAGCCATGAGCAGTTCTTC,CATSDFTSHEQFF
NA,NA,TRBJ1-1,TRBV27,TGTGCCAGCAGTCCCTGGGGGGTCAGGAGACGCCGAACTGAAGCTTTCTTT,CASSPWGVRRRRTEAFF
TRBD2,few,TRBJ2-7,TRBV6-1,TGTGCCAGCACCCGTAGCGGGAGCGGCCAGCAGTACTTC,CASTRSGSGQQYF
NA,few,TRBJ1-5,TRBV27,TGTGCCAGCAGTTTTGTCGGGGGAACAGAGGATCAGCCCCAGCATTTT,CASSFVGGTEDQPQHF
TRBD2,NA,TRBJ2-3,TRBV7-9,TGTGCCAGCAGCTTTAGCCGACTAGCGGGAGCCACAGATACGCAGTATTTT,CASSFSRLAGATDTQYF
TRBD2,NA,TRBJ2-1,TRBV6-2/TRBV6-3,TGTGCCAGCAGTTTGACTAGCGGGAGCCCGAATGAGCAGTTCTTC,CASSLTSGSPNEQFF
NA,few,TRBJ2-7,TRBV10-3,TGTGCCATCAGGAACACCGGGACTGGGCCGCTAGAGCAGTACTTC,CAIRNTGTGPLEQYF
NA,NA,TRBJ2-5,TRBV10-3,TGTGCCATCAGTGAGTCGCTGTGGGGAGCTGGACAAGAGACCCAGTACTTC,CAISESLWGAGQETQYF
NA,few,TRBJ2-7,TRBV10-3,TGTGCCATCAGTGATTATGGGGTCGCCTACGAGCAGTACTTC,CAISDYGVAYEQYF
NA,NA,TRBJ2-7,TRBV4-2,TGTGCCAGCAGCCAAAGGATTTCCGAAGGGTCCGAGCAGTACTTC,CASSQRISEGSEQYF
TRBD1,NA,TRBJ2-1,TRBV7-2,TGTGCCAGCAGCCCCGACAGGGGGCGGAGAGGGCCGGGCTCCTACAATGAGCAGTTCTTC,CASSPDRGRRGPGSYNEQFF
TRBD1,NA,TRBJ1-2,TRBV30,TGTGCCTGGACGAGGGACAGGCCCTATGGCTACACCTTC,CAWTRDRPYGYTF
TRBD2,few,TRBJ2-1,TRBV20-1,TGCAGTGCTAGAGCCCGGACTAGCCGAAGGTACAATGAGCAGTTCTTC,CSARARTSRRYNEQFF
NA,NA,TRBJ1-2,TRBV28,TGTGCCAGCAGTTTAGGATCTCTTTTGTTAGTGGGCTACACCTTC,CASSLGSLLLVGYTF
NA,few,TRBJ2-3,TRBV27,TGTGCCAGCAGTTCCTACGATGACTACACAGATACGCAGTATTTT,CASSSYDDYTDTQYF
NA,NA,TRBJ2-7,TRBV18,TGTGCCAGCTCAGGATCTAGTCTCTACGAGCAGTACTTC,CASSGSSLYEQYF
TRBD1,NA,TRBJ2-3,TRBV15,TGTGCCACCAACCGACAGGGACCCGCAGATACGCAGTATTTT,CATNRQGPADTQYF
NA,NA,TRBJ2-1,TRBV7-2,TGTGCCAGCAGCTTAGTAGTTTTCGGGCAGTTCTTC,CASSLVVFGQFF
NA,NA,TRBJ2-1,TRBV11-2,TGTGCCAGCAGCTTAGTTTCCGGGGACAATGAGCAGTTCTTC,CASSLVSGDNEQFF
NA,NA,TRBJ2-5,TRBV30,TGTGCCTGGAGTCCCGTCGGCAGGGTGGCATCAGAGACCCAGTACTTC,CAWSPVGRVASETQYF
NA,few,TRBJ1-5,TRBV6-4,TGTGCCAGCAGGGAACCGACAGGCCATAGCAATCAGCCCCAGCATTTT,CASREPTGHSNQPQHF
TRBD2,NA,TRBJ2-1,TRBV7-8,TGTGCCAGCAGCCCAAGACTAGCGGGAATTTACAATGAGCAGTTCTTC,CASSPRLAGIYNEQFF
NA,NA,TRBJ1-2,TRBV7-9,TGTGCCAGCAGCTTAGATGGGTCTGGCTATGGCTACACCTTC,CASSLDGSGYGYTF
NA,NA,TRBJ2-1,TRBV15,TGTGCCACCAGCAGGGGCCGTTTGGACACCAGCTCCTACAATGAGCAGTTCTTC,CATSRGRLDTSSYNEQFF
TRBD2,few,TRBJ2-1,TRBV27,TGTGCCAGCTCCTTTACTAGCGCTACTCTATACAATGAGCAGTTCTTC,CASSFTSATLYNEQFF
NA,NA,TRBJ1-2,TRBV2,TGTGCCAGCCTTAGGGCAGGGGAGCACTATGGCTACACCTTC,CASLRAGEHYGYTF
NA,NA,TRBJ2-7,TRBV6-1,TGTGCCAGCACCTCTGGGATCGGGCAGCAGTACTTC,CASTSGIGQQYF
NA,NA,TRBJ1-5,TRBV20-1,TGCAGTGCTAGCCGGGCTCTGAGCAATCAGCCCCAGCATTTT,CSASRALSNQPQHF
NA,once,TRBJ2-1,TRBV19,TGTGCCAGTAGCCCGATAGAGAGCTCCTACAATGAGCAGTTCTTC,CASSPIESSYNEQFF
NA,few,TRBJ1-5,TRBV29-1,TGCAGCGTTGCCACCCTGGGTCAGCCCCAGCATTTT,CSVATLGQPQHF
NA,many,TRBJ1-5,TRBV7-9,TGTGCCAGCAGCGAACTAGGGGCCCAGCCCCAGCATTTT,CASSELGAQPQHF
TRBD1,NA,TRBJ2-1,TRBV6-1,TGTGCCAGCAGTGGGACAGGGGGCTGGGGAGATAGCCATGAGCAGTTCTTC,CASSGTGGWGDSHEQFF